The 16 T cell receptor beta chains below were found in one sample sequenced in a study of cytomegalovirus exposure and HLA in healthy donors. Method: immunoSEQ multiplex PCR; TCRdb's copy keeps in-frame clones and lacks some. The sample consists of 95,000 to 120,000 clones, 70% to 90% of them appearing once. Material: PBMCs. These receptors came from a woman aged 18-29 years in good health and CMV-seronegative.

The V and J genes are TRBV27 and TRBJ2-7; D may be TRBD1 (6 bases). Germline-derived CDR1 and CDR2 are MNHEY and SMNVEV (reference sequence). V was cut by 5 bases and J by 4 bases, with 21 bases left in between. The CDR3 has 16 residues. For the CDR3, the DNA is TGTGCCAGCAGTCCAATAGGGACACCTGGACCGTACGAGCAGTACTTC. Amino acid sequence: CASSPIGTPGPYEQYF.

This chain uses TRBV4-1 with TRBJ1-1, with D maybe TRBD1 (6 bases). The CDR3 extends over 16 amino acids. The V end lost 1 base, the J end lost 3 bases, and 15 bases lay between the germline ends. The germline gives CDR1 MGHRA, CDR2 YSYEKL. The CDR3 DNA reads TGCGCCAGCAGCCAAGGGGAAGGGGGAAGAGACACTGAAGCTTTCTTT. This encodes CASSQGEGGRDTEAFF.

The J gene is TRBJ2-7, the V gene TRBV6-1; D ambiguous. This CDR3 contains 12 residues. The V gene's germline CDR1 is MNHNS and CDR2 SASEGT. Trimming removed 7 bases at V and 3 bases at J, with 10 bases between. CDR3 DNA sequence: TGTGCCAGCATCCTCCACGGCTACGAGCAGTACTTC. This sequence encodes CASILHGYEQYF.

The rearrangement links TRBV28 to TRBJ2-7; possibly TRBD1 for D (6 bases). CDR1 is MDHEN, CDR2 SYDVKM, per germline. CDR3 length: 15 amino acids. V shed 1 base and J shed 5 bases, with 15 bases lying between them. The DNA of the CDR3 is TGTGCCAGCAGTTTATTTTCAGGGGCTGGGGACGAGCAGTACTTC. As protein: CASSLFSGAGDEQYF.

This clone turned up a few times. This chain links TRBV30 with TRBJ1-1; D possibly corresponds to TRBD1 (5 bases). The V end lost 4 bases, the J end lost 0 bases, and 9 bases lay between the germline ends. Germline lookup yields CDR1 GTSNPN and CDR2 SVGIG (reference sequence). CDR3 length equals 13 residues. CDR3 in amino acids: CAWKLGVNTEAFF. The CDR3 DNA sequence: TGTGCCTGGAAATTAGGGGTGAACACTGAAGCTTTCTTT.

CDR3 amino acids: CASSEAGIYSNQPQHF. The CDR3 DNA reads as TGTGCCAGCAGTGAAGCGGGCATATATAGCAATCAGCCCCAGCATTTT. The chain links TRBV6-1 to TRBJ1-5, with D unclear. The CDR3 is 16 residues long. Germline-derived CDR1 and CDR2 are MNHNS and SASEGT. V was cut by 0 bases and J by 0 bases, with 9 bases left in between.

A remark on this clone: The sample carries other DNA sequences with the same CDR3. V and J are TRBV13 and TRBJ2-7; D gene uncertain. The CDR3 totals 11 residues. Germline values: CDR1 PRHDT, CDR2 FYEKMQ (reference sequence). Between the trimmed V and J ends, which lost 2 bases and 6 bases, there was a span of 5 bases. CDR3 residues: CASSLRGEQYF. The CDR3 coding sequence is TGTGCCAGCAGCTTAAGAGGCGAGCAGTACTTC.

The CDR3 region is CASSSSTGWQTQYF. As DNA, the CDR3 is TGTGCCAGCAGCTCCTCGACAGGGTGGCAGACCCAGTACTTC. The rearrangement links TRBV11-2 to TRBJ2-5, with 7 bases fitting TRBD1. Per germline, CDR1 SGHAT and CDR2 FQNNGV. V was pared by 4 bases and J by 6 bases, with 8 bases of the junction left unmatched. The CDR3 spans 14 residues. Filled out from reference TRBV11-2 and TRBJ2-5, the complete variable domain reads EAGVAQSPRYKIIEKRQSVAFWCNPISGHATLYWYQQILGQGPKLLIQFQNNGVVDDSQLPKDRFSAERLKGVDSTLKIQPAKLEDSAVYLCASSSSTGWQTQYFGPGTRLLVL.

This CDR3 is CASSQPYRGWNYGYTF. The CDR3 DNA sequence: TGCGCCAGCAGCCAACCCTACAGGGGTTGGAACTATGGCTACACCTTC. The chain recombines TRBV4-1 with TRBJ1-2; the match to TRBD1 covers 7 bases. The CDR3 has 16 residues. Germline CDR1 reads MGHRA; CDR2 reads YSYEKL. With 2 bases clipped from V and 2 bases from J, the junction kept 8 bases outside the gene matches.

The chain employs TRBV5-4 and TRBJ1-6; 7 bases agree with TRBD1. The length of the CDR3 is 16 residues. Germline CDR1 SGHNT, CDR2 YYREEE (reference sequence). V was clipped by 3 bases and J by 0 bases; unmatched bases: 3. The CDR3 region is CASSSRGSSYNSPLHF. DNA of the CDR3: TGTGCCAGCAGCTCCAGGGGGAGCTCCTATAATTCACCCCTCCACTTT.

The rearrangement joins TRBV6-5 to TRBJ2-7, with D perhaps matching TRBD1 (6 bases). V shed 6 bases and J shed 4 bases, with 7 bases lying between them. The length of the CDR3 is 11 residues. Germline lookup yields CDR1 MNHEY and CDR2 SVGAGI. The DNA of the CDR3 is TGTGCCAGCAGACAGGGTTACGAGCAGTACTTC. Amino acid sequence: CASRQGYEQYF.

V is TRBV2 and J is TRBJ2-3, with D perhaps TRBD1 (6 bases). The V gene lost 3 bases and the J gene lost 2 bases, with 12 bases spanning the gap. This CDR3 comprises 15 residues. CDR1 and CDR2 from the germline V gene are SNHLY and FYNNEI. DNA for the CDR3: TGTGCCAGCAGTGAGCAGGGGCTCCCCACAGATACGCAGTATTTT. As protein: CASSEQGLPTDTQYF.

The rearrangement links TRBV13 to TRBJ1-3, with D maybe TRBD1 (6 bases). The V gene lost 0 bases and the J gene lost 0 bases, with 15 bases spanning the gap. Germline V gene data show CDR1 as PRHDT and CDR2 as FYEKMQ (reference sequence). CDR3 length: 18 residues. The CDR3: CASSLGTTGPGSGNTIYF. The CDR3 nucleotides are TGTGCCAGCAGCTTAGGAACCACAGGGCCGGGCTCTGGAAACACCATATATTTT.

The chain uses TRBV21-1 and TRBJ2-7; the table's D call, TRBD2, has no DNA check behind it. TRBV21-1 is classified as a pseudogene. CDR3 length: 13 amino acids. The CDR3 loop reads CASSQGGGCEQYF. The CDR3 DNA sequence: TGTGCCAGCAGCCAAGGGGGAGGGTGCGAGCAGTACTTC.

The chain recombines TRBV28 with TRBJ1-5, with TRBD1 matching 12 bases. Germline values: CDR1 MDHEN, CDR2 SYDVKM. The CDR3 sequence is 14 residues long. V trimming: 7 bases; J trimming: 6 bases; junction bases outside the gene matches: 4. CDR3 nucleotides: TGTGCCAGCACGGGGACAGGGGGCGTTCAGCCCCAGCATTTT. Translation: CASTGTGGVQPQHF.

This clone has only one observation. The gene calls are TRBV11-2 and TRBJ1-1; possibly TRBD1 for D (5 bases). V lost 5 bases and J 10 bases, leaving 23 bases between the germline ends. CDR1 is SGHAT, CDR2 FQNNGV, per germline. The CDR3 spans 15 residues. CDR3 region: CASSPDPGSSRGAFF. DNA of the CDR3: TGTGCCAGCAGCCCGGATCCCGGGTCCTCAAGGGGAGCTTTCTTT. Supplemented by reference TRBV11-2 and TRBJ1-1, the full variable domain reads EAGVAQSPRYKIIEKRQSVAFWCNPISGHATLYWYQQILGQGPKLLIQFQNNGVVDDSQLPKDRFSAERLKGVDSTLKIQPAKLEDSAVYLCASSPDPGSSRGAFFGQGTRLTVV.